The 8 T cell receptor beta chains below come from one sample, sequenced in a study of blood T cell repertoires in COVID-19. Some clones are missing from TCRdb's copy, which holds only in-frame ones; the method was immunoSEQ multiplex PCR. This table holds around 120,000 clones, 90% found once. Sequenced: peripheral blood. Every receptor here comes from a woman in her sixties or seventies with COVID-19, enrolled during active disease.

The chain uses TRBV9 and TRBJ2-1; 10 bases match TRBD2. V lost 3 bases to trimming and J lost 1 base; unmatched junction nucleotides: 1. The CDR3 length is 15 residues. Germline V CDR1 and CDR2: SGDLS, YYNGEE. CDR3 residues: CASSASGGSYNEQFF. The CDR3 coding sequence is TGTGCCAGCAGCGCTAGCGGGGGATCCTACAATGAGCAGTTCTTC.

This CDR3 reads CSVEEAGGGNTIYF. CDR3 in DNA: TGCAGCGTTGAAGAGGCAGGGGGCGGAAACACCATATATTTT. This rearrangement joins TRBV29-1 to TRBJ1-3; 8 nucleotides line up with TRBD1. V trimming: 0 bases; J trimming: 4 bases; junction bases outside the gene matches: 2. The CDR3 is made up of 14 amino acids. CDR1 is SQVTM, CDR2 ANQGSEA, per germline.

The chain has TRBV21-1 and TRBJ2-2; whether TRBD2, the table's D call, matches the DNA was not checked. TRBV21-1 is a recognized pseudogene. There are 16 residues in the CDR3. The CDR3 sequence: CASSARGGASTGELFF. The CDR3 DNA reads TGTGCCAGCAGCGCCCGCGGGGGGGCCTCCACCGGGGAGCTGTTTTTT.

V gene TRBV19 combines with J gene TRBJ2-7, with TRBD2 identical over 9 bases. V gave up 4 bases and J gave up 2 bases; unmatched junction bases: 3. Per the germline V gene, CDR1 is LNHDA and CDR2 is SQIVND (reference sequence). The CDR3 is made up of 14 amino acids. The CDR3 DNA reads TGTGCCAGTAGTACTGCGGGGGGGACCTACGAGCAGTACTTC. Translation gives CASSTAGGTYEQYF.

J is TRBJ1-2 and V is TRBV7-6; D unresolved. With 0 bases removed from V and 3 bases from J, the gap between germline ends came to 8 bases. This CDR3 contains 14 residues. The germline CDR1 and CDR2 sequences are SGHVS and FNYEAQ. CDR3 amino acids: CASSLAPGDYGYTF. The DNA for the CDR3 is TGTGCCAGCAGCTTAGCGCCCGGGGACTATGGCTACACCTTC.

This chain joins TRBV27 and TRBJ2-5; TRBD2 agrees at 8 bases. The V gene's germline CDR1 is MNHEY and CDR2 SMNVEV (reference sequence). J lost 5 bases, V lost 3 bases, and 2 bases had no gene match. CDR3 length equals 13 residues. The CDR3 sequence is CASSFRGGETQYF. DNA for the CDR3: TGTGCCAGCAGTTTTCGCGGGGGGGAGACCCAGTACTTC.

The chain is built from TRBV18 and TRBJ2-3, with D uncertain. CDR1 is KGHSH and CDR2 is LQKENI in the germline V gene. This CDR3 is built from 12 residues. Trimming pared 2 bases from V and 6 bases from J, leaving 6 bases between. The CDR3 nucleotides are TGTGCCAGCTCACCAAGGAGCGATACGCAGTATTTT. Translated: CASSPRSDTQYF.

CDR3 sequence (DNA): TGCGCCAGCAGCCAGAACGCCGGGACAGCCGAAGAGACCCAGTACTTC. This translates into CASSQNAGTAEETQYF. V and J are TRBV4-1 and TRBJ2-5, with TRBD1 matching over 7 bases. CDR1 and CDR2 from the germline V gene are MGHRA and YSYEKL. V lost 3 bases to trimming and J lost 3 bases; unmatched junction nucleotides: 10. This CDR3 comprises 16 residues.